This is a list of T cell receptor beta chains from one sample in a study of cytomegalovirus exposure and HLA in healthy donors. TCRdb's copy holds only in-frame clones and misses some; the assay was immunoSEQ multiplex PCR. This sample has 120,000 to 150,000 clones, with approximately 79% found just once. Sample: PBMCs. The receptors come from a middle-aged woman in good health and CMV-seropositive. The CDR3 runs from the conserved cysteine through the conserved F or W. The D gene is left open where the match is weak. A clone size is listed for some rows: how often the clone was seen (once, few, many), or a class if it is expanded.

d_call	j_call	clone_size	v_call	cdr3_nt	cdr3_aa
TRBD1	TRBJ1-2	NA	TRBV2	TGTGCCAGCAGTGAGACTGGGACAGGGTTAGGCTATGGCTACACCTTC	CASSETGTGLGYGYTF
NA	TRBJ2-6	few	TRBV5-6	TGTGCCAGCAGCTCATACAGGTTCTCTGGGGCCAACGTCCTGACTTTC	CASSSYRFSGANVLTF
TRBD2	TRBJ2-1	NA	TRBV5-4	TGTGCCAGCAGCTTAAGGACTAGCGGGGTATCCTACAATGAGCAGTTCTTC	CASSLRTSGVSYNEQFF
NA	TRBJ2-7	NA	TRBV25-1	TGTGCCAGCGGGGGACAAAGGAACGAGCAGTACTTC	CASGGQRNEQYF
TRBD1	TRBJ1-2	NA	TRBV19	TGTGCCAGTAGTAAGACAGGGGTAGGTGGCTACACCTTC	CASSKTGVGGYTF
TRBD1	TRBJ2-3	NA	TRBV2	TGTGCCAGCACGGGACAGGGGACAGATACGCAGTATTTT	CASTGQGTDTQYF
TRBD1	TRBJ1-2	few	TRBV6-1	TGTGCCAGCATGGGACAGGGGTCCCGCGGCTACACCTTC	CASMGQGSRGYTF
TRBD2	TRBJ2-7	once	TRBV5-1	TGCGCCAGCAGCTTGGTATCGGGGCGCGGGGGGGAGGAGCAGTACTTC	CASSLVSGRGGEEQYF
NA	TRBJ2-7	NA	TRBV28	TGTGCCAGCCAAGGACATCCCTACGAGCAGTACTTC	CASQGHPYEQYF
TRBD1	TRBJ1-2	NA	TRBV6-6	TGTGCCAGCAGCCGAGGACAGGGGGCTTCTGGCTACACCTTC	CASSRGQGASGYTF
NA	TRBJ1-1	NA	TRBV5-4	TGTGCCAGCAGCTTGGGCGGGGGCACTGTGAACACTGAAGCTTTCTTT	CASSLGGGTVNTEAFF
TRBD2	TRBJ2-5	NA	TRBV7-6	TGTGCCAGCAGCAAGAGGACTAGCGGGGTGGAGACCCAGTACTTC	CASSKRTSGVETQYF
TRBD1	TRBJ1-1	NA	TRBV9	TGTGCCAGCAGCCCCCGAGGGACAGGGCGCGGCACTGAAGCTTTCTTT	CASSPRGTGRGTEAFF
NA	TRBJ1-1	NA	TRBV2	TGTGCCAGCAGTGCCGAGGAAAACACTGAAGCTTTCTTT	CASSAEENTEAFF
TRBD1	TRBJ1-3	NA	TRBV7-2	TGTGCCAGCAGCTTAGTTGTAACGGGACAGGGCTCTGGAAACACCATATATTTT	CASSLVVTGQGSGNTIYF
TRBD1	TRBJ2-5	NA	TRBV28	TGTGCCAGCAGTAGACCGACAGGGAATGAATATGAGACCCAGTACTTC	CASSRPTGNEYETQYF
NA	TRBJ1-3	NA	TRBV19	TGTGCCAGTACTCCTTTGGGGGCGAATGGAAACACCATATATTTT	CASTPLGANGNTIYF
NA	TRBJ1-2	NA	TRBV29-1	TGCAGCGTTGTCCCAAGAGTGGCTAACTATGGCTACACCTTC	CSVVPRVANYGYTF
NA	TRBJ2-7	once	TRBV7-9	TGTGCCAGCACCTCCGGGGTGTACGAGCAGTACTTC	CASTSGVYEQYF
TRBD1	TRBJ1-1	NA	TRBV27	TGTGCCAGCAGCTCACGGTTGGGACAGGGGCCGAGGGACACTGAAGCTTTCTTT	CASSSRLGQGPRDTEAFF
NA	TRBJ2-3	NA	TRBV7-3	TGTGCCAGCAGCCCCACTACCACCACAGATACGCAGTATTTT	CASSPTTTTDTQYF
NA	TRBJ1-4	NA	TRBV5-6	TGTGCCAGCAGCTTCTTCCAGGGTGATGAAAAACTGTTTTTT	CASSFFQGDEKLFF
TRBD1	TRBJ1-1	NA	TRBV19	TGTGCCAGTAGTTCCGACAGGGGGACTGAAGCTTTCTTT	CASSSDRGTEAFF
NA	TRBJ1-5	NA	TRBV30	TGTGCCTGGAGTCCGACCCGGAGGGGCAATCAGCCCCAGCATTTT	CAWSPTRRGNQPQHF